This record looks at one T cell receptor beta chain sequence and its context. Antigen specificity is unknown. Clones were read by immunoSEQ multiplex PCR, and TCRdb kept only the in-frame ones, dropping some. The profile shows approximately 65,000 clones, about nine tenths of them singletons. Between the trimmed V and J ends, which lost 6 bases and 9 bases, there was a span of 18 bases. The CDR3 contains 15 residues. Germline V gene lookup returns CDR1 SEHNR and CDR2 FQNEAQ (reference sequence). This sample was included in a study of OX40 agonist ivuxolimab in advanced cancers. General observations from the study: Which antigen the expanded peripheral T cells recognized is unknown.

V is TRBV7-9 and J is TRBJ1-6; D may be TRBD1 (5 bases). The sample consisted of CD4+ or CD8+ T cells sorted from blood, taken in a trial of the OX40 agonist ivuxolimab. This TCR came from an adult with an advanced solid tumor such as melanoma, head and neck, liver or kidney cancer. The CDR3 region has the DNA TGTGCCAGCAGGGGGGAGGCCCCTATGAGTTCACCCCTCCACTTT. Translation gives CASRGEAPMSSPLHF.